Listed here are 32 T cell receptor beta chains from one sample, sequenced in a study of T cells of healthy individuals. MiXCR, run by TCRdb on the 5' RACE reads, gives a single entry per CDR3 protein. This table holds tens of thousands of distinct CDR3 sequences, around 16% found once. These receptors all stem from a human donor in good health.

CDR3 region: CASSPQGDIQYF. Written as DNA, the CDR3 is TGCGCCAGCAGCCCCCAGGGGGACATTCAGTACTTC. This rearrangement joins TRBV5-1 to TRBJ2-4; 7 nucleotides line up with TRBD1. The ends lost 4 bases at V and 8 bases at J; junction bases unmatched: 3. The V gene's germline CDR1 is SGHRS and CDR2 YFSETQ. The CDR3 contains 12 residues.

This clonotype was counted ten times or more. This sequence joins TRBV2 and TRBJ2-1, with 14 positions matching TRBD2. The V and J ends lost 3 bases and 7 bases, in that order; junction bases with no gene match: 5. This CDR3 is built from 16 residues. CDR1 SNHLY and CDR2 FYNNEI come from the germline V gene. The DNA for the CDR3 is TGTGCCAGCAGTGACTGGACTAGCGGGGGGTTAAATGAGCAGTTCTTC. Translated, it gives CASSDWTSGGLNEQFF.

This clonotype was seen more than once but under ten times. V gene TRBV25-1 combines with J gene TRBJ1-1, with a possible D match to TRBD1 (6 bases). CDR3 length: 16 amino acids. V was shortened by 3 bases and J by 1 base, with 15 bases between the two germline ends. Germline CDR1 and CDR2: MGHDK and SYGVNS. The DNA for the CDR3 is TGTGCCAGCAGTGATTGGAGGGACACCCAGAACACTGAAGCTTTCTTT. Its translation: CASSDWRDTQNTEAFF.

This clonotype was seen many times. J is TRBJ2-1 and V is TRBV27, with D perhaps TRBD2 (5 bases). CDR3 length equals 14 residues. Trimming removed 3 bases at V and 8 bases at J, with 14 bases between. Germline-derived CDR1 and CDR2 are MNHEY and SMNVEV (reference sequence). CDR3 sequence reads: CASSLYGLKDEQFF. In nucleotides, the CDR3 is TGTGCCAGCAGTTTGTATGGACTGAAGGATGAGCAGTTCTTC.

This chain uses TRBV7-9 with TRBJ1-4; D is uncertain. CDR3 length: 13 residues. The V gene lost 5 bases and the J gene lost 7 bases, with 11 bases spanning the gap. Germline CDR1 and CDR2: SEHNR and FQNEAQ (reference sequence). CDR3 residues: CASSPLSAEKLFF. The CDR3 DNA is TGTGCCAGCAGCCCACTTTCAGCTGAAAAACTGTTTTTT.

On this clonotype: Mismatch with germline at one junction end may stem from a read error. This chain uses TRBV7-7 with TRBJ2-5, with TRBD1 matching 10 bases. The CDR3 is 20 amino acids. The germline V gene has CDR1 SSHAT and CDR2 FNYEAQ (reference sequence). CDR3 bases: TGTGCCAGCAGCTCTAGCCCCGGCCCAGGGACAGGGGAATACCACGAGACCCAGTACTTC. Translating it yields CASSSSPGPGTGEYHETQYF.

This clonotype was observed a few times. The chain links TRBV7-2 to TRBJ1-2; TRBD1 aligns across 10 bases. The junction had 4 bases not matched to a gene; V was cut back by 1 base and J by 8 bases. Germline values: CDR1 SGHTA, CDR2 FQGNSA. The CDR3 loop spans 14 amino acids. CDR3 sequence (DNA): TGTGCCAGCAGCTTAGGACAGGGGGCTAAGGGCTACACCTTC. Protein: CASSLGQGAKGYTF.

The chain uses TRBV5-1 and TRBJ1-5, with D perhaps matching TRBD1 (5 bases). V lost 3 bases to trimming and J lost 4 bases, with 8 bases between them. CDR1 is SGHRS and CDR2 is YFSETQ in the germline V gene. The CDR3 runs to 13 residues. As DNA, the CDR3 is TGCGCCAGCAGCTACGGGGGAAATCAGCCCCAGCATTTT. Translating it yields CASSYGGNQPQHF.

The gene calls are TRBV7-2 and TRBJ1-4; no clear D gene. This CDR3 is 14 amino acids long. Germline CDR1 reads SGHTA; CDR2 reads FQGNSA. V gave up 3 bases and J gave up 0 bases, with 5 bases separating them. For the CDR3, the DNA is TGTGCCAGCAGCTTGGCGGCAACTAATGAAAAACTGTTTTTT. Its protein is CASSLAATNEKLFF. The complete variable domain, with remaining parts taken from reference TRBV7-2 and TRBJ1-4, reads GAGVSQSPSNKVTEKGKDVELRCDPISGHTALYWYRQSLGQGLEFLIYFQGNSAPDKSGLPSDRFSAERTGGSVSTLTIQRTQQEDSAVYLCASSLAATNEKLFFGSGTQLSVL.

This clonotype was seen repeatedly, ten times or more. The chain carries TRBV4-1 and TRBJ2-1, with 14 bases aligning to TRBD2. CDR3 length: 19 residues. The ends lost 2 bases at V and 1 base at J; junction bases unmatched: 7. The germline gives CDR1 MGHRA, CDR2 YSYEKL. The CDR3, as DNA: TGCGCCAGCAGCCAACCTGGACTAGCGGGAGGAGGGTCCTACAATGAGCAGTTCTTC. Translated, it gives CASSQPGLAGGGSYNEQFF.

The J gene is TRBJ2-7, the V gene TRBV2, with 7 nucleotides matching TRBD2. CDR3 length: 15 residues. Germline V CDR1 and CDR2: SNHLY, FYNNEI. The trim removed 7 bases at V and 0 bases at J, leaving 9 bases unmatched. The CDR3 loop is CASTVGLVNSYEQYF. CDR3 nucleotides: TGTGCCAGCACTGTAGGACTAGTCAACTCCTACGAGCAGTACTTC.

This clonotype was detected ten times or more. CDR3 nucleotide sequence: TGTGCCAGCAGCCAAGAACTGGGATACTACGAGCAGTACTTC. Protein sequence: CASSQELGYYEQYF. This chain joins TRBV4-2 and TRBJ2-7; D is uncertain. Trimming cost V 0 bases and J 3 bases, with 9 bases left between them. CDR1 and CDR2 (germline): LGHNA, YNFKEQ. The CDR3 covers 14 residues.

This chain links TRBV30 with TRBJ1-2; D is possibly TRBD1 (5 bases). The V gene's germline CDR1 is GTSNPN and CDR2 SVGIG (reference sequence). This CDR3 has 11 amino acids. V was shortened by 4 bases and J by 4 bases, with 7 bases between the two germline ends. CDR3 in amino acids: CAWTGRYGYTF. The CDR3 nucleotides read TGTGCCTGGACAGGGCGCTATGGCTACACCTTC.

The chain is built from TRBV28 and TRBJ1-6, with D possibly being TRBD1 (6 bases). CDR1 and CDR2 (germline): MDHEN, SYDVKM. CDR3 length: 16 amino acids. Between the trimmed V and J ends, which lost 3 bases and 3 bases, there was a span of 12 bases. The CDR3 DNA follows: TGTGCCAGCAGTTTGGGGGACAACTACTATAATTCACCCCTCCACTTT. It is translated as CASSLGDNYYNSPLHF.

By frequency in the sample, this clonotype is medium-sized. V and J are TRBV4-2 and TRBJ2-6; tentatively, D is TRBD2 (5 bases). The germline gives CDR1 LGHNA, CDR2 YNFKEQ. The V and J ends lost 1 base and 0 bases respectively, with 7 bases between them. The CDR3 is 16 amino acids. CDR3 region: CASSQGRDSGANVLTF. The CDR3 nucleotides read TGTGCCAGCAGCCAAGGACGGGACTCTGGGGCCAACGTCCTGACTTTC.

This clonotype was observed at least ten times. This chain uses TRBV29-1 with TRBJ2-5, with D maybe TRBD2 (5 bases). The CDR3 is 13 amino acids. CDR1 is SQVTM and CDR2 is ANQGSEA in the germline V gene. Trimming took off 7 bases at V and 0 bases at J, with 12 bases between the two ends. The CDR3 DNA reads TGCAGCGCGGGTCGGAGGTACCAAGAGACCCAGTACTTC. Amino acids: CSAGRRYQETQYF. Complete variable domain (other parts from reference TRBV29-1 and TRBJ2-5): SAVISQKPSRDICQRGTSLTIQCQVDSQVTMMFWYRQQPGQSLTLIATANQGSEATYESGFVIDKFPISRPNLTFSTLTVSNMSPEDSSIYLCSAGRRYQETQYFGPGTRLLVL.

Many counts were recorded for this clonotype. The genes are TRBV25-1 and TRBJ2-7, with 9 bases that match TRBD1. V trimming: 4 bases; J trimming: 6 bases; junction bases outside the gene matches: 7. The CDR3 extends over 14 amino acids. The germline gives CDR1 MGHDK, CDR2 SYGVNS. CDR3 region: CASSGGTGWAEQYF. The CDR3 coding sequence is TGTGCCAGCAGTGGCGGGACAGGGTGGGCCGAGCAGTACTTC.

Only a few counts were recorded for this clonotype. V usage is TRBV18 and J usage is TRBJ2-3; 9 bases are a match to TRBD1. In germline, CDR1 is KGHSH, CDR2 LQKENI. V gave up 4 bases and J gave up 1 base; unmatched junction bases: 3. CDR3 length: 15 residues. CDR3: CASSQGQGRTDTQYF. In DNA, the CDR3 is TGTGCCAGCTCACAGGGACAGGGCCGCACAGATACGCAGTATTTT.

This clonotype was counted ten times or more. The chain uses TRBV6-5 and TRBJ2-4; 8 bases match TRBD1. CDR1 MNHEY and CDR2 SVGAGI come from the germline V gene. This CDR3 is 16 amino acids long. J gave up 1 base and V 6 bases, and 8 bases lay outside the gene matches. CDR3 in amino acids: CASRKSGGLAKNIQYF. The CDR3 bases are TGTGCCAGCAGAAAATCAGGGGGCTTGGCCAAAAACATTCAGTACTTC.

This clonotype was seen ten or more times. The V gene is TRBV13, the J gene TRBJ2-2, with TRBD1 matching over 9 bases. This CDR3 region has 18 residues. Germline CDR1 reads PRHDT; CDR2 reads FYEKMQ (reference sequence). Trimming cost V 2 bases and J 1 base; bases outside gene matches: 8. The CDR3 DNA sequence: TGTGCCAGCAGCTTACCCCTCGACAGGGGGTGGAACACCGGGGAGCTGTTTTTT. Translated, it gives CASSLPLDRGWNTGELFF.

Many counts were recorded for this clonotype. The rearrangement uses TRBV6-4 and TRBJ2-3; 8 bases agree with TRBD2. J was trimmed by 6 bases and V by 5 bases; bases with no gene match: 7. The CDR3 is 14 residues long. Germline V gene lookup returns CDR1 MRHNA and CDR2 SNTAGT. Written as DNA, the CDR3 is TGTGCCAGCAGTCCCCAAGCGGGGGCCGATACGCAGTATTTT. As protein: CASSPQAGADTQYF.

This clonotype was counted many times. The chain joins TRBV18 to TRBJ1-3; a weak D match, TRBD1 (5 bases). Trimming removed 3 bases from V and 0 bases from J, with 12 bases in between. The CDR3 extends over 16 amino acids. Germline V gives CDR1 KGHSH, CDR2 LQKENI. CDR3 region: CASSPTGTISGNTIYF. As DNA, the CDR3 is TGTGCCAGCTCACCTACGGGGACGATCTCTGGAAACACCATATATTTT. Full variable domain (rest looked up from reference TRBV18 and TRBJ1-3): NAGVMQNPRHLVRRRGQEARLRCSPMKGHSHVYWYRQLPEEGLKFMVYLQKENIIDESGMPKERFSAEFPKEGPSILRIQQVVRGDSAAYFCASSPTGTISGNTIYFGEGSWLTVV.

This chain joins TRBV9 and TRBJ1-5, with a tentative D call TRBD1 (6 bases). CDR1 SGDLS and CDR2 YYNGEE come from the germline V gene. V was clipped by 5 bases and J by 3 bases, with 12 bases between them. CDR3 length: 14 amino acids. CDR3 protein: CASSGGLTNQPQHF. The CDR3 nucleotides are TGTGCCAGCAGTGGGGGGCTGACCAATCAGCCCCAGCATTTT.

This clonotype was observed many times. V and J are TRBV3-1 and TRBJ1-4; TRBD1 might be the D (5 bases). The CDR3 is 12 amino acids. Germline values: CDR1 LGHDT, CDR2 YNNKEL (reference sequence). V was pared by 2 bases and J by 13 bases, with 11 bases between. The DNA of the CDR3 is TGTGCCAGCAGCCAAAGCTACGGGGCACTGTTTTTT. Translation gives CASSQSYGALFF.

The genes are TRBV20-1 and TRBJ2-5; a weak D match, TRBD2 (5 bases). Germline lookup yields CDR1 DFQATT and CDR2 SNEGSKA (reference sequence). CDR3 length: 13 amino acids. Trimming left V 6 bases short and J 11 bases short, with 22 bases between. The CDR3 here is CSAELDSYNEQYF. The CDR3 DNA reads TGCAGTGCCGAACTAGACTCCTACAATGAGCAGTACTTC.

This clonotype was detected ten times or more. The V and J genes are TRBV10-3 and TRBJ1-2; weak D call: TRBD1 (5 bases). In germline, CDR1 is ENHRY, CDR2 SYGVKD. The CDR3 is 13 amino acids. The ends were cut back, 3 bases at V and 4 bases at J, with 9 bases in the middle. The CDR3 DNA reads TGTGCCATCAGTGACAGGGATGCCTATGGCTACACCTTC. Encoded protein: CAISDRDAYGYTF.

There are a few counts of this clonotype. This sequence joins TRBV9 and TRBJ1-2; possible D gene TRBD1, 6 bases. In germline, CDR1 is SGDLS, CDR2 YYNGEE. Trimming took off 3 bases at V and 8 bases at J, with 20 bases between the two ends. CDR3 length equals 15 residues. The CDR3 is CASSEFGAGGTGYTF. The DNA of the CDR3 is TGTGCCAGCAGCGAGTTTGGGGCGGGGGGCACCGGCTACACCTTC.

This clonotype was seen many times. The rearrangement uses TRBV3-1 and TRBJ2-3, with 9 nucleotides matching TRBD2. J was trimmed by 4 bases and V by 7 bases; bases with no gene match: 9. The CDR3 has 15 residues. The germline CDR1 and CDR2 sequences are LGHDT and YNNKEL (reference sequence). CDR3 nucleotide sequence: TGTGCCAGCAAGCAGCTAGCGGGGTTGTCAGATACGCAGTATTTT. Protein sequence: CASKQLAGLSDTQYF.

This clonotype has only a few counts. This sequence joins TRBV3-1 and TRBJ2-1, with D perhaps TRBD2 (6 bases). The germline gives CDR1 LGHDT, CDR2 YNNKEL (reference sequence). Between the trimmed V and J ends, which lost 7 bases and 9 bases, there was a span of 10 bases. This CDR3 has 11 residues. The CDR3 spells CASMGEAEQFF. The CDR3 coding sequence is TGTGCCAGCATGGGGGAGGCTGAGCAGTTCTTC.

This clonotype was seen ten or more times. The chain couples TRBV10-3 to TRBJ2-3; D is undetermined. CDR3 length equals 15 residues. V shed 5 bases and J shed 2 bases, with 14 bases lying between them. CDR1 is ENHRY, CDR2 SYGVKD, per germline. The CDR3 nucleotides are TGTGCCATCAGTCGGTACCTAGAATCCACAGATACGCAGTATTTT. Protein: CAISRYLESTDTQYF.

The chain couples TRBV3-1 to TRBJ2-7; tentative D call: TRBD1 (6 bases). Deletions cut 5 bases from V and 1 base from J, with 21 bases between. The CDR3 spans 17 residues. CDR1 and CDR2 (germline): LGHDT, YNNKEL (reference sequence). CDR3 region: CASSGDLTGHLSYEQYF. The CDR3 DNA sequence: TGTGCCAGCAGCGGAGATTTGACGGGACACCTGTCCTACGAGCAGTACTTC.

This clonotype was picked up a small number of times. V usage is TRBV21-1 and J usage is TRBJ2-4; TRBD2, the D gene given by the table, was not confirmed from the DNA. TRBV21-1 is given as a pseudogene. The CDR3 is 16 residues long. The CDR3 protein is CASSRSTGPLENIQYF. The CDR3 DNA sequence: TGTGCCAGCAGCCGCTCGACAGGGCCCTTGGAAAACATTCAGTACTTC.